This T cell receptor beta chain is drawn from a study of blood T cell repertoires in COVID-19. Overall study: Samples came from the United States, Italy and Spain, spanning acute and convalescent COVID-19. T cells, B-cell-depleted T cells, or PBMCs provided the cDNA or gDNA that served as material.

How the authors handled the data: Reference gene primer amplification in the assay estimated nucleated cell counts. The table came from immunoSEQ multiplex PCR; TCRdb's copy has only in-frame clones and leaves some out. V and J calls and clone size follow that table, whereas D and trimming were derived from the DNA. The table records around 220,000 clones, 85% to 90% of them present only once. V was pared by 0 bases and J by 4 bases, with 5 bases between. The CDR3 consists of 13 residues. Per the germline V gene, CDR1 is SEHNR and CDR2 is FQNEAQ (reference sequence). The sequence derives from a middle-aged man with acute or convalescent COVID-19. The chain recombines TRBV7-9 with TRBJ2-3; unclear D gene. The sample consisted of peripheral blood. The CDR3 sequence: CASSLAGSDTQYF. CDR3 nucleotide sequence: TGTGCCAGCAGCTTAGCGGGCTCAGATACGCAGTATTTT.